This entry lists 30 T cell receptor beta chains sequenced from one sample in a study of T cells in narcolepsy. Here immunoSEQ multiplex PCR was the method, and the copy in TCRdb shows in-frame clones only, minus some. Of 15,000 to 20,000 clones listed, 70% to 90% are singletons. Sequencing input: memory (CD45RA-) CD4+ T cells from blood. These TCRs come from a human donor in good health.

The chain employs TRBV5-4 and TRBJ2-6; 9 nucleotides line up with TRBD1. V was clipped by 2 bases and J by 1 base; unmatched bases: 7. The CDR3 loop spans 18 amino acids. CDR1 and CDR2 (germline): SGHNT, YYREEE (reference sequence). CDR3 DNA sequence: TGTGCCAGCAGCTTAGCCGGGACAGGGCCGTCTGGGGCCAACGTCCTGACTTTC. Residues: CASSLAGTGPSGANVLTF. Full variable domain (outside the CDR3, taken from reference TRBV5-4 and TRBJ2-6): ETGVTQSPTHLIKTRGQQVTLRCSSQSGHNTVSWYQQALGQGPQFIFQYYREEENGRGNFPPRFSGLQFPNYSSELNVNALELDDSALYLCASSLAGTGPSGANVLTFGAGSRLTVL.

This chain links TRBV10-3 with TRBJ2-3, with TRBD2 matching over 8 bases. This CDR3 comprises 14 residues. Germline trimming cut 10 bases from V and 1 base from J; bases unmatched to any gene: 7. CDR1 is ENHRY and CDR2 is SYGVKD in the germline V gene. CDR3 DNA sequence: TGTGCCACGATAGCGGGAAAGGGCACAGATACGCAGTATTTT. This gives the protein CATIAGKGTDTQYF.

This chain joins TRBV2 and TRBJ1-2; D not resolved. There are 15 residues in the CDR3. V was shortened by 8 bases and J by 3 bases, with 19 bases between the two germline ends. Germline-derived CDR1 and CDR2 are SNHLY and FYNNEI. The CDR3 loop is CASVRSVWVDYGYTF. DNA of the CDR3: TGTGCCAGCGTGCGATCGGTGTGGGTGGACTATGGCTACACCTTC.

This clone was seen only a few times. The CDR3 loop is CASSPIGSSYEQYF. The CDR3 DNA is TGCGCCAGCAGCCCCATTGGGAGCTCCTACGAGCAGTACTTC. This sequence joins TRBV4-1 and TRBJ2-7; maybe TRBD2 (5 bases). CDR1 and CDR2 (germline): MGHRA, YSYEKL. With 4 bases removed from V and 0 bases from J, the gap between germline ends came to 10 bases. The CDR3 totals 14 residues.

The chain is built from TRBV2 and TRBJ2-2, with unresolved D. CDR1 and CDR2 from the germline V gene are SNHLY and FYNNEI. Trimming removed 2 bases at V and 5 bases at J, with 9 bases between. The CDR3 length is 14 residues. CDR3 nucleotide sequence: TGTGCCAGCAGTGAAAATCAGGAGACCGGGGAGCTGTTTTTT. As protein: CASSENQETGELFF.

In this sample, this clone turned up once. This chain joins TRBV29-1 and TRBJ1-1; D unclear. Germline CDR1 is SQVTM and CDR2 is ANQGSEA. This CDR3 spans 13 amino acids. Trimming removed 4 bases from V and 2 bases from J, with 11 bases in between. The CDR3: CSVVLHDNTEAFF. The CDR3 coding sequence is TGCAGCGTTGTGTTGCACGATAACACTGAAGCTTTCTTT.

The V call is TRBV6-5, the J call TRBJ2-7; tentatively, D is TRBD1 (6 bases). With 2 bases removed from V and 3 bases from J, the gap between germline ends came to 14 bases. Germline loops: CDR1 MNHEY, CDR2 SVGAGI. This CDR3 is 15 amino acids long. Here the CDR3 DNA reads TGTGCCAGCAGTTACGGGACATTGGTGAACTACGAGCAGTACTTC. Its protein product is CASSYGTLVNYEQYF.

V and J are TRBV7-2 and TRBJ1-2; TRBD1 agrees at 8 bases. Germline V gene lookup returns CDR1 SGHTA and CDR2 FQGNSA. The CDR3 has 16 amino acids. With 8 bases clipped from V and 4 bases from J, the junction kept 15 bases outside the gene matches. The CDR3 spells CASLLDRATRGYGYTF. The CDR3, as DNA: TGTGCCAGCCTCCTGGACAGGGCTACACGGGGCTATGGCTACACCTTC.

The chain combines TRBV5-1 with TRBJ2-7, with TRBD1 matching 11 bases. Germline V gene data show CDR1 as SGHRS and CDR2 as YFSETQ. The V gene end was trimmed by 7 bases and the J gene end by 5 bases; junction bases not matched to a gene: 5. This CDR3 has 13 residues. The CDR3 here is CASSGQGVNEQYF. CDR3 bases: TGCGCCAGCTCGGGACAGGGGGTCAACGAGCAGTACTTC.

This chain links TRBV28 with TRBJ2-3; 9 bases line up with TRBD2. The CDR3 extends over 14 amino acids. Trimming took 10 bases from V and 0 from J; bases not matched to a gene: 5. Germline V gene sequence: CDR1 MDHEN, CDR2 SYDVKM. The CDR3 loop is CAIAGGISTDTQYF. As DNA, the CDR3 is TGTGCCATCGCGGGAGGGATTAGCACAGATACGCAGTATTTT.

V is TRBV19 and J is TRBJ1-5, with 7 nucleotides matching TRBD1. CDR1 is LNHDA and CDR2 is SQIVND in the germline V gene (reference sequence). This CDR3 has 13 amino acids. V was clipped by 4 bases and J by 5 bases; unmatched bases: 2. Here the CDR3 DNA reads TGTGCCAGTAGTAGGGACAGCTATCAGCCCCAGCATTTT. It specifies CASSRDSYQPQHF.

This clone was counted once. This chain uses TRBV14 with TRBJ2-4; the D gene is possibly TRBD2 (7 bases). Trimming shortened V by 4 bases and J by 6 bases, and 10 bases separated the two germline ends. CDR3 length: 13 residues. CDR1 and CDR2 from the germline V gene are SGHDN and FVKESK. CDR3 sequence reads: CASSRGGGNIQYF. In DNA, the CDR3 is TGTGCCAGCAGCCGGGGGGGCGGAAACATTCAGTACTTC.

This clone has more than one count but fewer than ten. V and J are TRBV6-6 and TRBJ2-7; no firm D call. V lost 8 bases to trimming and J lost 0 bases, with 11 bases between them. Per the germline V gene, CDR1 is MNHNY and CDR2 is SVGAGI (reference sequence). The CDR3 has 13 amino acids. As DNA, the CDR3 is TGTGCCAGCTTCGGGTATCCCTCCTACGAGCAGTACTTC. As protein: CASFGYPSYEQYF.

The V gene is TRBV9, the J gene TRBJ1-2; D not certain. CDR1 SGDLS and CDR2 YYNGEE come from the germline V gene. The CDR3 runs 12 residues. V was cut by 7 bases and J by 8 bases, with 15 bases left in between. The CDR3 DNA follows: TGTGCCAGCGGAGGATTTACATCGGGCTACACCTTC. Amino acid sequence: CASGGFTSGYTF.

The chain recombines TRBV6-1 with TRBJ1-1; D uncertain. V lost 4 bases to trimming and J lost 6 bases, with 12 bases between them. In germline, CDR1 is MNHNS, CDR2 SASEGT. The CDR3 totals 13 residues. CDR3 sequence reads: CASSVSGSPEAFF. Here the CDR3 DNA reads TGTGCCAGCAGTGTGTCGGGATCTCCTGAAGCTTTCTTT.

V and J are TRBV2 and TRBJ1-1; D remains ambiguous. Trimming removed 3 bases at V and 3 bases at J, with 11 bases between. CDR3 length equals 14 residues. Germline CDR1 is SNHLY and CDR2 is FYNNEI. The CDR3 nucleotides are TGTGCCAGCAGTGAGCGGGCAAGCTACACTGAAGCTTTCTTT. Encoded protein: CASSERASYTEAFF.

This chain connects TRBV18 to TRBJ2-7, with TRBD1 matching over 11 bases. Germline V gene lookup returns CDR1 KGHSH and CDR2 LQKENI. CDR3 length: 13 residues. V gave up 4 bases and J gave up 6 bases; unmatched junction bases: 2. The CDR3 DNA sequence: TGTGCCAGCTCACTAGGACAGGGGGCCGAGCAGTACTTC. This codes for CASSLGQGAEQYF.

The CDR3 nucleotides are TGCGCCAGCAGCTTGAGGCAGGGAAGGGCCGTGGACACTGAAGCTTTCTTT. Its protein is CASSLRQGRAVDTEAFF. The gene calls are TRBV5-1 and TRBJ1-1; perhaps TRBD1 as D (5 bases). V gave up 1 base and J gave up 3 bases, with 19 bases separating them. The CDR3 consists of 17 residues. Germline V CDR1 and CDR2: SGHRS, YFSETQ.

The DNA for the CDR3 is TGTGCCAGCAGCTTAGTCGGGGGGGCCCTGAATGAGCAGTTCTTC. It encodes CASSLVGGALNEQFF. This chain connects TRBV7-3 to TRBJ2-1, with 8 bases matching TRBD2. The ends lost 2 bases at V and 7 bases at J; junction bases unmatched: 7. CDR3 length equals 15 residues. The germline gives CDR1 SGHTA, CDR2 FQGTGA.

This chain joins TRBV10-1 and TRBJ2-2; D possibly uses TRBD1 or TRBD2 (6 bases each). Germline V gene data show CDR1 as WNHNN and CDR2 as SYGVQD (reference sequence). Between the trimmed V and J ends, which lost 5 bases and 5 bases, there was a span of 18 bases. The CDR3 extends over 16 amino acids. CDR3 bases: TGCGCCAGCAGTAAAAATCGGGGGCTTGGGACCGGGGAGCTGTTTTTT. Protein product: CASSKNRGLGTGELFF.

The V gene is TRBV5-8, the J gene TRBJ2-5, with TRBD2 identical over 13 bases. The CDR3 length is 18 residues. Unmatched junction bases numbered 13, after V lost 4 bases and J lost 4 bases. Germline CDR1 is SGHTS and CDR2 is YDEGEE. CDR3 loop: CASSPQKLAGGARETQYF. The CDR3 nucleotides are TGTGCCAGCAGCCCACAAAAACTAGCGGGAGGGGCGAGAGAGACCCAGTACTTC.

This chain connects TRBV18 to TRBJ2-2; 11 bases align to TRBD1. Trimming cost V 3 bases and J 6 bases; bases outside gene matches: 9. The CDR3 is made up of 17 amino acids. CDR1 and CDR2 from the germline V gene are KGHSH and LQKENI. As DNA, the CDR3 is TGTGCCAGCTCACCGGGACCGGACAGGGGGCAGCCCGGGGAGCTGTTTTTT. Amino acids: CASSPGPDRGQPGELFF.

This sequence joins TRBV6-5 and TRBJ1-1, with a possible D match to TRBD1 (6 bases). Trimming pared 4 bases from V and 2 bases from J, leaving 11 bases between. Germline values: CDR1 MNHEY, CDR2 SVGAGI. The CDR3 is made up of 14 amino acids. Here the CDR3 reads CASSSRTANTEAFF. The CDR3 bases are TGTGCCAGCAGTTCCCGGACAGCTAACACTGAAGCTTTCTTT.

This chain links TRBV7-2 with TRBJ2-7, with D hard to call. Germline V gene sequence: CDR1 SGHTA, CDR2 FQGNSA. The CDR3 runs 15 residues. Trimming left V 0 bases short and J 4 bases short, with 13 bases between. The CDR3 sequence is CASSLAGSTQYEQYF. CDR3 DNA: TGTGCCAGCAGCTTAGCGGGGTCCACTCAATACGAGCAGTACTTC. Full variable domain (remainder filled in from reference TRBV7-2 and TRBJ2-7): GAGVSQSPSNKVTEKGKDVELRCDPISGHTALYWYRQSLGQGLEFLIYFQGNSAPDKSGLPSDRFSAERTGGSVSTLTIQRTQQEDSAVYLCASSLAGSTQYEQYFGPGTRLTVT.

The V gene is TRBV7-9, the J gene TRBJ1-1; TRBD1 agrees at 8 bases. The CDR3 loop spans 17 amino acids. CDR1 SEHNR and CDR2 FQNEAQ come from the germline V gene (reference sequence). V was clipped by 3 bases and J by 3 bases; unmatched bases: 12. DNA of the CDR3: TGTGCCAGCAGCTTGGGGCAGGGGGCGCGGAGTTACACTGAAGCTTTCTTT. Translation gives CASSLGQGARSYTEAFF.

The rearrangement links TRBV6-1 to TRBJ1-5, with TRBD1 matching 7 bases. Germline CDR1 and CDR2: MNHNS and SASEGT. This CDR3 region has 14 residues. Trimming took 10 bases from V and 4 from J; bases not matched to a gene: 10. The CDR3 spells CATQGDGGNQPQHF. The CDR3 nucleotides are TGTGCCACCCAGGGGGACGGGGGAAATCAGCCCCAGCATTTT.

This rearrangement joins TRBV2 to TRBJ1-1; tentative D call: TRBD1 (5 bases). The germline V gene encodes CDR1 SNHLY and CDR2 FYNNEI. The CDR3 runs to 13 residues. Trimming left V 5 bases short and J 3 bases short, with 10 bases between. In DNA, the CDR3 is TGTGCCAGCAGTCTCACAGGTTACACTGAAGCTTTCTTT. This translates into CASSLTGYTEAFF.

The chain links TRBV11-3 to TRBJ2-3, with D possibly matching TRBD2 (6 bases). The V gene lost 1 base and the J gene lost 1 base, with 12 bases spanning the gap. The CDR3 extends over 16 amino acids. Germline V CDR1 and CDR2: SGHNT, YENEEA. This chain's CDR3 is CASSLVSGARTDTQYF. CDR3 nucleotide sequence: TGTGCCAGCAGCTTAGTCTCGGGAGCACGCACAGATACGCAGTATTTT.

The chain is built from TRBV5-5 and TRBJ1-2, with D tentatively TRBD1 (6 bases). The CDR3 is 12 residues long. V was shortened by 0 bases and J by 7 bases, with 7 bases between the two germline ends. Germline V gives CDR1 SGHKS, CDR2 YYEKEE (reference sequence). This chain's CDR3 is CASSLGTAGYTF. The CDR3 bases are TGTGCCAGCAGCTTGGGGACAGCTGGCTACACCTTC.

The V and J genes are TRBV5-1 and TRBJ1-3; TRBD1 might be the D (5 bases). V was cut by 0 bases and J by 4 bases, with 11 bases left in between. The CDR3 covers 15 residues. The germline V gene encodes CDR1 SGHRS and CDR2 YFSETQ. This CDR3 is CASSLDTGEGNTIYF. Here the CDR3 DNA reads TGCGCCAGCAGCTTGGACACGGGGGAGGGAAACACCATATATTTT.